These T cell receptor beta chains were read from a single sample in a study of graft-versus-host responses after intestinal transplantation. The assay was immunoSEQ multiplex PCR, and TCRdb's table has in-frame clones only and misses some. Of about 96,000 clones in the sample, about 90% were seen once. These receptors lack a known antigen. The starting material was unstimulated CD4+ T cells sorted from spleen or lymph node cells, obtained before intestinal transplant. The receptors come from a human donor who received an intestinal transplant. The CDR3 runs from the conserved cysteine through the conserved F or W. The D gene is left open where the match is weak. Size is stated for part of the rows, as once, few or many counts, or as a class when the clone is expanded.

D: TRBD2
size: NA
J: TRBJ2-1
V: TRBV5-1
DNA: TGCGCCAGCAGCTTGGTCGGGACTAGCGGGGGTGGCGAGCAGTTCTTC
CDR3: CASSLVGTSGGGEQFF

D: NA
size: NA
J: TRBJ1-1
V: TRBV7-9
DNA: TGTGCCAGCAGCCTCCTCCGGGCTTTCTTT
CDR3: CASSLLRAFF

D: NA
size: NA
J: TRBJ1-1
V: TRBV5-1
DNA: TGCGCCAGCAGCGTCGACAGAGTGAACACTGAAGCTTTCTTT
CDR3: CASSVDRVNTEAFF

D: NA
size: NA
J: TRBJ2-1
V: TRBV5-1
DNA: TGCGCCAGCAGCGTACAGTTAGCGACGAATGAGCAGTTCTTC
CDR3: CASSVQLATNEQFF

D: NA
size: NA
J: TRBJ1-1
V: TRBV7-3
DNA: TGTGCCAGCAGCCCCGGGGGACGGTGGGACACTGAAGCTTTCTTT
CDR3: CASSPGGRWDTEAFF

D: NA
size: NA
J: TRBJ2-5
V: TRBV5-1
DNA: TGCGCCAGCAGCTTGGACGGAGGAGAAGGGGGAGAGACCCAGTACTTC
CDR3: CASSLDGGEGGETQYF

D: TRBD1
size: NA
J: TRBJ2-7
V: TRBV11-2
DNA: TGTGCCAGCAGCTCGACGACAGGGCTCCACTACGAGCAGTACTTC
CDR3: CASSSTTGLHYEQYF

D: TRBD2
size: NA
J: TRBJ2-3
V: TRBV7-2
DNA: TGTGCCAGCAGCCGTAGACTAGCGGGGGTGGACACAGATACGCAGTATTTT
CDR3: CASSRRLAGVDTDTQYF

D: TRBD2
size: NA
J: TRBJ2-1
V: TRBV28
DNA: TGTGCCAGCAGTACCTCTAGCGGGAGATCCTACAATGAGCAGTTCTTC
CDR3: CASSTSSGRSYNEQFF

D: TRBD2
size: NA
J: TRBJ2-1
V: TRBV9
DNA: TGTGCCAGCAGCAATCGGGGGCTAGCGGGCTCCCTCGGTAATGAGCAGTTCTTC
CDR3: CASSNRGLAGSLGNEQFF

D: TRBD1
size: few
J: TRBJ1-4
V: TRBV19
DNA: TGTGCCAGCACGGACAGGGGCACTAATGAAAAACTGTTTTTT
CDR3: CASTDRGTNEKLFF